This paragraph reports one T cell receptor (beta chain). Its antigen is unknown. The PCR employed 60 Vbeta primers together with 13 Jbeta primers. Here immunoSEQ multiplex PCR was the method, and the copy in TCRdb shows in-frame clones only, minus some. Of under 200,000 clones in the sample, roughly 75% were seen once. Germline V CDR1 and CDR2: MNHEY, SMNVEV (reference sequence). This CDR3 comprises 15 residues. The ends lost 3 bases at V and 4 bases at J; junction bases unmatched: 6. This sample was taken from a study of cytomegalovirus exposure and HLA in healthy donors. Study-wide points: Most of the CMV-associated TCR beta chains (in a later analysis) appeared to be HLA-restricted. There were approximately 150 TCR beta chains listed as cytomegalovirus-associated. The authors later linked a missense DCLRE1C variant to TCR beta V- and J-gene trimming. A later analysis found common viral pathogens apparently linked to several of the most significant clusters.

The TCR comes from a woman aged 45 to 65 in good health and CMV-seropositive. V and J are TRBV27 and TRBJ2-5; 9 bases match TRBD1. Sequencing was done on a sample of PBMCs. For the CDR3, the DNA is TGTGCCAGCAGTTTCACGGGACAGGGCGGAGAGACCCAGTACTTC. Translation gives CASSFTGQGGETQYF.